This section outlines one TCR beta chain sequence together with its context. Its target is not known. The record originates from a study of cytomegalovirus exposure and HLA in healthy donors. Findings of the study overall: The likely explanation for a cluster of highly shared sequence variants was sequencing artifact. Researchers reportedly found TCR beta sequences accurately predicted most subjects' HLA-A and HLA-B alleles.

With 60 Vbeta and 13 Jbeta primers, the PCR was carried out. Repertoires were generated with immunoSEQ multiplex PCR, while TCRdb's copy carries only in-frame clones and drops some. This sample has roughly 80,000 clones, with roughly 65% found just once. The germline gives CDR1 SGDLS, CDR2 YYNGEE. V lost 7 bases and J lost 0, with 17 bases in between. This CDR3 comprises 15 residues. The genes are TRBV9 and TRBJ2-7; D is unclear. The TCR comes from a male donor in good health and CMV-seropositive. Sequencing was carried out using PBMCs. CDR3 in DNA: TGTGCCAGCTCTCCTCAGATAACCAGCTCCTACGAGCAGTACTTC. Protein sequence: CASSPQITSSYEQYF.